These 20 T cell receptor beta chains were all obtained from the same sample, sequenced in a study of CD8 T cells in Susac syndrome (dated by TCRdb to between 2019 and 2020). Library construction relied on the immunoSEQ multiplex PCR assay. RNA was extracted using the RNeasy kit, and roughly 0.5 to 1 ug of the RNA was reverse transcribed with random hexamers. The public reads were reprocessed in TCRdb via fastp at Q25 and MiXCR, keeping in-frame beta chains. Rows are unified per CDR3 protein, each entry keeping the most common DNA and genes. The sample profile shows some 200,000 distinct CDR3 sequences; 75% to 95% of them were found once. The ten largest clones add up to about 0.09% of the sample. The specimen was CD4+ T cells from PBMCs. These receptors all stem from a human donor with Susac syndrome.

The V and J genes are TRBV12-3 or TRBV12-4 and TRBJ1-5; D may be TRBD1 (6 bases). Trimming took 4 bases from V and 4 from J, leaving 14 bases between them. The CDR3 runs 15 residues. The DNA for the CDR3 is TGTGCCAGCAGTTCTGGGACAACAAATAATCAGCCCCAGCATTTT. Translating it yields CASSSGTTNNQPQHF.

The rearrangement links TRBV18 to TRBJ2-7; 7 nucleotides align to TRBD2. CDR3 size: 13 residues. V lost 3 bases and J lost 2; bases outside the gene matches: 1. Germline CDR1 reads KGHSH; CDR2 reads LQKENI. This chain's CDR3 is CASSPGTTYEQYF. The CDR3, as DNA: TGTGCCAGCTCACCGGGGACTACCTACGAGCAGTACTTC.

The chain is built from TRBV5-1 and TRBJ2-2; 10 bases agree with TRBD1. Losses at the gene ends were 3 bases for V and 7 bases for J; bases not matched to a gene: 9. The germline V gene has CDR1 SGHRS and CDR2 YFSETQ. This CDR3 spans 16 amino acids. The CDR3 region is CASSYTGTGVFGELFF. The CDR3 bases are TGCGCCAGCAGCTACACCGGGACAGGGGTCTTCGGGGAGCTGTTTTTT.

The gene calls are TRBV6-5 and TRBJ2-6; D is possibly TRBD1 or TRBD2 (5 bases each). Germline CDR1 reads MNHEY; CDR2 reads SVGAGI. The CDR3 is 17 residues long. With 4 bases removed from V and 0 bases from J, the gap between germline ends came to 13 bases. The CDR3 loop is CASSWGTYSSGANVLTF. The CDR3 coding sequence is TGTGCCAGCAGTTGGGGGACCTACAGCTCTGGGGCCAACGTCCTGACTTTC.

The V call is TRBV18, the J call TRBJ2-1, with 11 positions matching TRBD2. Per the germline V gene, CDR1 is KGHSH and CDR2 is LQKENI. The CDR3 length is 17 residues. V lost 6 bases, J lost 5 bases, and 12 bases stayed unmatched. In DNA form, the CDR3 reads TGTGCCAGCTCCCCCCTAGCGGGAGGTTTGGGAAACAATGAGCAGTTCTTC. It specifies CASSPLAGGLGNNEQFF.

The chain employs TRBV3-1 and TRBJ2-7; D unresolved. Germline V CDR1 and CDR2: LGHDT, YNNKEL (reference sequence). Trimming took 2 bases from V and 3 from J, leaving 2 bases between them. The CDR3 is made up of 11 amino acids. The CDR3 loop is CASSQFYEQYF. The CDR3 DNA reads as TGTGCCAGCAGCCAATTCTACGAGCAGTACTTC.

CDR3 DNA sequence: TGTGCCAGCAGTGTCCCCAGAGTCGATGAGCAGTTCTTC. Encoded protein: CASSVPRVDEQFF. This chain joins TRBV2 and TRBJ2-1; D unresolved. The ends were cut back, 4 bases at V and 8 bases at J, with 12 bases in the middle. Germline loops: CDR1 SNHLY, CDR2 FYNNEI. There are 13 residues in the CDR3.

The chain combines TRBV9 with TRBJ2-2; 8 bases map to TRBD2. The V gene end was trimmed by 1 base and the J gene end by 7 bases; junction bases not matched to a gene: 0. Germline lookup yields CDR1 SGDLS and CDR2 YYNGEE. This CDR3 contains 13 residues. CDR3 loop: CASSVSGSGELFF. The CDR3, as DNA: TGTGCCAGCAGCGTAAGCGGGAGCGGGGAGCTGTTTTTT. Complete variable domain (other parts from reference TRBV9 and TRBJ2-2): DSGVTQTPKHLITATGQRVTLRCSPRSGDLSVYWYQQSLDQGLQFLIQYYNGEERAKGNILERFSAQQFPDLHSELNLSSLELGDSALYFCASSVSGSGELFFGEGSRLTVL.

The V gene is TRBV3-1, the J gene TRBJ1-5; 9 positions match TRBD1. The CDR3 is 14 residues long. Germline V gene data show CDR1 as LGHDT and CDR2 as YNNKEL (reference sequence). Trimming took 6 bases from V and 6 from J; bases not matched to a gene: 6. CDR3 in amino acids: CASSQQGALQPQHF. As DNA, the CDR3 is TGTGCCAGCAGTCAACAGGGGGCCCTTCAGCCCCAGCATTTT.

The chain joins TRBV6-5 to TRBJ1-2; D is ambiguous. This CDR3 spans 14 amino acids. V shed 0 bases and J shed 1 base, with 6 bases lying between them. Germline V lookup: CDR1 MNHEY, CDR2 SVGAGI. The CDR3 nucleotides are TGTGCCAGCAGTTACTCTACCTTTAACTATGGCTACACCTTC. Protein: CASSYSTFNYGYTF.

To note about this clonotype: One end of the junction is discordant with germline, which a read error may explain. J is TRBJ2-7 and V is TRBV5-1, with D possibly TRBD2 on 5 matching bases. CDR3 length equals 14 residues. Germline V CDR1 and CDR2: SGHRS, YFSETQ. The CDR3 DNA reads TGCGCCAGCAGTTTGGTAGTCGGGGTCTACGAGCAGTACTTC. Its protein is CASSLVVGVYEQYF.

This chain links TRBV7-2 with TRBJ1-5; D gene uncertain. Germline assignment: CDR1 SGHTA and CDR2 FQGNSA. V shed 3 bases and J shed 3 bases, with 6 bases lying between them. The CDR3 totals 13 residues. CDR3 sequence reads: CASSLWPNQPQHF. The DNA of the CDR3 is TGTGCCAGCAGCTTGTGGCCCAATCAGCCCCAGCATTTT.

This chain uses TRBV3-1 with TRBJ2-3; D is perhaps TRBD2 (6 bases). The V end was cut by 2 bases, the J end by 3 bases, with 12 bases between. CDR3 length: 15 residues. Germline-derived CDR1 and CDR2 are LGHDT and YNNKEL (reference sequence). CDR3: CASSQPGVLTDTQYF. The CDR3 region has the DNA TGTGCCAGCAGCCAACCGGGAGTTTTGACAGATACGCAGTATTTT.

CDR3 DNA sequence: TGTGCCAGCAGCTTATCGGCAGAAAATTACGAGCAGTACTTC. As protein: CASSLSAENYEQYF. This rearrangement joins TRBV11-2 to TRBJ2-7, with D unresolved. V lost 2 bases to trimming and J lost 4 bases, with 12 bases between them. This CDR3 spans 14 amino acids. Per the germline V gene, CDR1 is SGHAT and CDR2 is FQNNGV.

The chain combines TRBV5-1 with TRBJ2-5; D perhaps matches TRBD2 (6 bases). This CDR3 has 18 amino acids. The germline CDR1 and CDR2 sequences are SGHRS and YFSETQ. Trimming shortened V by 4 bases and J by 2 bases, and 24 bases separated the two germline ends. Here the CDR3 DNA reads TGCGCCAGCAGCCCGGGGCGGTCTAGCGACCGATCTCAAGAGACCCAGTACTTC. Its translation is CASSPGRSSDRSQETQYF.

This CDR3 reads CASSLEDSRANYGYTF. The CDR3 DNA reads TGTGCCAGCAGCTTAGAGGACTCTAGGGCCAACTATGGCTACACCTTC. The rearrangement uses TRBV7-6 and TRBJ1-2; D remains unclear. Between the trimmed V and J ends, which lost 1 base and 2 bases, there was a span of 14 bases. This CDR3 has 16 residues. Germline CDR1 SGHVS, CDR2 FNYEAQ.

V usage is TRBV20-1 and J usage is TRBJ2-7, with D tentatively TRBD1 or TRBD2 (6 bases each). Germline CDR1 reads DFQATT; CDR2 reads SNEGSKA (reference sequence). CDR3 size: 14 residues. Deletions cut 1 base from V and 2 bases from J, with 12 bases between. The CDR3 sequence is CSARAGGHPYEQYF. In DNA form, the CDR3 reads TGCAGTGCTAGAGCCGGGGGCCACCCCTACGAGCAGTACTTC.

The gene calls are TRBV27 and TRBJ1-6; tentatively, D is TRBD1 (6 bases). Germline loops: CDR1 MNHEY, CDR2 SMNVEV (reference sequence). V was cut by 2 bases and J by 5 bases, with 13 bases left in between. The CDR3 sequence is 16 residues long. CDR3 sequence reads: CASSLMGGGNNSPLHF. The DNA for the CDR3 is TGTGCCAGCAGTTTAATGGGGGGCGGCAATAATTCACCCCTCCACTTT.

The chain recombines TRBV7-9 with TRBJ2-7, with TRBD2 matching 7 bases. The trim removed 5 bases at V and 2 bases at J, leaving 12 bases unmatched. Germline CDR1 reads SEHNR; CDR2 reads FQNEAQ (reference sequence). CDR3 length: 16 residues. The CDR3 spells CASSPGSGTTTYEQYF. In nucleotides, the CDR3 is TGTGCCAGCAGCCCCGGGTCCGGGACTACCACCTACGAGCAGTACTTC.

The rearrangement joins TRBV20-1 to TRBJ1-2; 7 bases align to TRBD1. The V and J ends lost 4 bases and 6 bases, in that order; junction bases with no gene match: 11. Germline CDR1 and CDR2: DFQATT and SNEGSKA (reference sequence). The CDR3 consists of 14 residues. CDR3 protein: CSAKGVDRVDGYTF. The CDR3 DNA is TGCAGTGCTAAGGGGGTCGACAGGGTGGATGGCTACACCTTC.